This TCR beta chain was recovered during a study of OX40 agonist ivuxolimab in advanced cancers. Profiled with immunoSEQ multiplex PCR; TCRdb holds only in-frame clones, not every one. The data show about 61,000 clones, over 80% seen once. The ends lost 2 bases at V and 2 bases at J; junction bases unmatched: 4. Germline loops: CDR1 SGHTA, CDR2 FQGTGA. The CDR3 loop spans 16 amino acids. The starting material was CD4+ or CD8+ T cells sorted from blood, obtained in a trial of the OX40 agonist ivuxolimab. The sequence derives from an adult with an advanced solid tumor such as melanoma, head and neck, liver or kidney cancer. The chain has TRBV7-3 and TRBJ2-1; TRBD1 aligns across 9 bases. This chain's CDR3 is CASSLSGTGTYNEQFF. DNA of the CDR3: TGTGCCAGCAGCTTATCGGGGACAGGGACCTACAATGAGCAGTTCTTC. Full variable domain (outside the CDR3, taken from reference TRBV7-3 and TRBJ2-1): GAGVSQTPSNKVTEKGKYVELRCDPISGHTALYWYRQSLGQGPEFLIYFQGTGAADDSGLPNDRFFAVRPEGSVSTLKIQRTERGDSAVYLCASSLSGTGTYNEQFFGPGTRLTVL.